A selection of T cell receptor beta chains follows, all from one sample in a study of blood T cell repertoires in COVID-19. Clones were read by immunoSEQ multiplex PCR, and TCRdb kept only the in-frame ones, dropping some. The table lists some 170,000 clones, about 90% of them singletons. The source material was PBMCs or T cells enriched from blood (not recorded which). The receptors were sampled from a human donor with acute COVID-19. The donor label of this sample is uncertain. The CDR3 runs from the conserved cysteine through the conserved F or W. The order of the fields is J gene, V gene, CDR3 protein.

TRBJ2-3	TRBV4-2	CASSQEGLAGGGTDTQYF
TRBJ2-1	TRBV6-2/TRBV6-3	CASRPPGRSSYNEQFF
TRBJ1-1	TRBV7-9	CASSPYPSGLLAEAFF
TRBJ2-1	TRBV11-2	CASSLGLAGGLSDNEQFF
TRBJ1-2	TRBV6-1	CASSDRGGADYGYTF
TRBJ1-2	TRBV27	CASSPNGGRDGYTF
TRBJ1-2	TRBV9	CASSAYHLTPTGGYTF
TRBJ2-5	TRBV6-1	CASSEGPGQGQETQYF
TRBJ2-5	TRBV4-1	CASSLAVQETQYF
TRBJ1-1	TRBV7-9	CASRATGMGTEAFF
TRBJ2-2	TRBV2	CASNDEGTGELFF
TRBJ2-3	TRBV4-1	CASSQAGTSLYF
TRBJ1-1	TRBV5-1	CASSLGTGGGYTEAFF
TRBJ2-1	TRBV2	CASSEHPGQGVNEQFF
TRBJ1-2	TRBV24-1	CATSDSGVRYGYTF
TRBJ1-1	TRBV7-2	CASTGQGLGTEAFF
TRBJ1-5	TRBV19	CASSIMGGTGFQPQHF
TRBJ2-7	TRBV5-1	CASSLDLGRASYEQYF
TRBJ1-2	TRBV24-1	CAPFQVSYGYTF
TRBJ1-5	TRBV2	CASSRQGRGNQPQHF